This T cell receptor beta chain was identified in a study of T cell responses to AZD1222 COVID-19 vaccine. On this clone itself: What it binds is unknown.

Clones were sequenced by immunoSEQ multiplex PCR, and TCRdb holds only the in-frame ones, with some missing. This sample has some 150,000 clones, with 75% to 95% found just once. Second-dose schedules of about 4 or about 12 weeks were combined. The study's findings and limits: White British donors predominated, females outnumbered males, and clonal diversity was possibly underestimated. Compared with day 0, the breadth and depth of the Spike-specific TCR repertoire rose significantly after two doses of AZD1222.

Germline V CDR1 and CDR2: SGHVS, FQNEAQ. The CDR3 covers 15 residues. With V trimmed by 5 bases and J by 5 bases, 11 bases remained unmatched. The sequence was obtained from an adult who received the AZD1222 COVID-19 vaccine. The starting material was peripheral blood, obtained 28 days after the second AZD1222 dose. J is TRBJ1-2 and V is TRBV7-8; 7 positions agree with TRBD1. In DNA form, the CDR3 reads TGTGCCAGCAGCCGAGACAGGGTCGATCGTTATGGCTACACCTTC. This gives the protein CASSRDRVDRYGYTF.